A selection of T cell receptor beta chains follows, all from one sample in a study of cytomegalovirus exposure and HLA in healthy donors. Clones were sequenced by immunoSEQ multiplex PCR, and TCRdb holds only the in-frame ones, with some missing. This sample yields about 97,000 clones, of which around 81% are seen a single time; roughly 5% belongs to the top ten. Sequences were obtained from PBMCs. These receptors all come from a man aged 35 to 55 in good health and CMV-seropositive. Both conserved end residues are part of each CDR3. The D gene is left open where the match is weak. Not every row has a clone size; where given, it reads once, few, many or a size class.

abundance,d_gene,j_gene,v_gene,CDR3aa,CDR3nt
once,-,TRBJ1-1,TRBV5-1,CASKQDSLTEAFF,TGCGCCAGCAAACAGGACAGTTTGACTGAAGCTTTCTTT
-,-,TRBJ2-4,TRBV15,CATSRIPGHSGIQYF,TGTGCCACCAGCAGAATACCCGGTCATTCTGGCATTCAGTACTTC
few,TRBD2,TRBJ2-5,TRBV14,CASSQNPGLGEETQYF,TGTGCCAGCAGCCAAAATCCGGGACTAGGAGAAGAGACCCAGTACTTC
-,TRBD2,TRBJ2-1,TRBV30,CAWSVFRGVPMREQFF,TGTGCCTGGAGTGTATTTCGGGGGGTTCCAATGAGGGAGCAGTTCTTC
-,TRBD1,TRBJ2-1,TRBV7-6,CASTPGTGGNEQFF,TGTGCCAGCACCCCCGGGACAGGGGGGAATGAGCAGTTCTTC
-,-,TRBJ1-5,TRBV7-8,CASSLAYSRGNQPQHF,TGTGCCAGCAGCTTAGCGTACTCGCGGGGCAATCAGCCCCAGCATTTT
-,TRBD2,TRBJ2-7,TRBV9,CASSGISGSDEQYF,TGTGCCAGCAGCGGAATTAGCGGGAGTGACGAGCAGTACTTC
few,-,TRBJ2-1,TRBV30,CAWSVQGGPHNEQFF,TGTGCCTGGAGTGTACAGGGCGGGCCGCACAATGAGCAGTTCTTC
-,TRBD1,TRBJ2-3,TRBV12-5,CASGSYRGGTDTQYF,TGTGCTAGTGGTTCCTACAGGGGGGGCACAGATACGCAGTATTTT
once,-,TRBJ2-7,TRBV11-2,CASSLGGVGSYEQYF,TGTGCCAGCAGCTTAGGGGGGGTAGGCTCCTACGAGCAGTACTTC
once,-,TRBJ2-3,TRBV6-5,CASQRQGHAQYF,TGTGCCAGCCAACGTCAGGGTCATGCGCAGTATTTT
-,TRBD1,TRBJ1-1,TRBV6-5,CASSYRTGGTEAFF,TGTGCCAGCAGTTACAGGACAGGAGGGACTGAAGCTTTCTTT
few,TRBD1,TRBJ2-7,TRBV18,CASSPGTDPYEQYF,TGTGCCAGCTCACCAGGGACAGACCCCTACGAGCAGTACTTC
-,-,TRBJ2-5,TRBV6-5,CASSWGLQETQYF,TGTGCCAGCTCGTGGGGGCTCCAAGAGACCCAGTACTTC
-,TRBD1,TRBJ2-7,TRBV14,CASSFTGGAEQYF,TGTGCCAGCAGCTTCACAGGGGGCGCCGAGCAGTACTTC
-,-,TRBJ2-1,TRBV6-1,CASSVIGSSYNEQFF,TGTGCCAGCAGTGTCATCGGGAGCTCCTACAATGAGCAGTTCTTC
-,TRBD2,TRBJ2-1,TRBV10-2,CASTSGLAGTAYEQFF,TGCGCCAGCACCTCGGGACTAGCGGGGACAGCATATGAGCAGTTCTTC
-,-,TRBJ2-3,TRBV5-1,CASSLGLTGSTDTQYF,TGCGCCAGCAGCTTGGGGCTTACAGGGAGCACAGATACGCAGTATTTT
-,TRBD1,TRBJ2-7,TRBV15,CATSSIRGGQGYEQYF,TGTGCCACCAGCAGCATAAGGGGGGGACAGGGCTACGAGCAGTACTTC
-,TRBD1,TRBJ1-5,TRBV6-5,CASSWDRVSRNQPQHF,TGTGCCAGCAGTTGGGACAGGGTAAGCAGAAATCAGCCCCAGCATTTT
few,TRBD1,TRBJ1-3,TRBV5-1,CASSPTRQGPSSGNTIYF,TGCGCCAGCAGCCCCACCAGACAGGGCCCGAGCTCTGGAAACACCATATATTTT
once,TRBD1,TRBJ2-1,TRBV2,CASRRGQGAYNEQFF,TGTGCCAGCAGACGCGGACAGGGGGCATACAATGAGCAGTTCTTC
-,TRBD2,TRBJ2-7,TRBV30,CAWSVKRGGIDEQYF,TGTGCCTGGAGTGTAAAACGGGGGGGGATCGACGAGCAGTACTTC
once,-,TRBJ2-1,TRBV5-1,CASSKLRGSYNEQFF,TGCGCCAGCAGCAAACTCCGGGGATCCTACAATGAGCAGTTCTTC
-,-,TRBJ2-1,TRBV5-1,CASSLSATVAYNEQFF,TGCGCCAGCAGCTTGTCCGCTACGGTGGCCTACAATGAGCAGTTCTTC
-,-,TRBJ1-1,TRBV5-1,CASTSTGGNTEAFF,TGCGCCAGCACCTCCACGGGGGGGAACACTGAAGCTTTCTTT
-,TRBD1,TRBJ1-5,TRBV9,CASSFSEGQGQPQHF,TGTGCCAGCAGCTTCTCAGAGGGACAGGGTCAGCCCCAGCATTTT
-,TRBD2,TRBJ2-3,TRBV18,CASSPSKRGATDTQYF,TGTGCCAGCTCACCATCTAAGCGGGGAGCCACAGATACGCAGTATTTT
-,-,TRBJ1-5,TRBV7-9,CSSSLGPEQGNQPQHF,TGTTCCAGCAGCTTAGGACCGGAACAGGGCAATCAGCCCCAGCATTTT
once,-,TRBJ2-7,TRBV10-3,CAISESRGAYYYEQYF,TGTGCCATCAGTGAGTCACGGGGGGCCTACTACTACGAGCAGTACTTC
-,TRBD1,TRBJ1-4,TRBV2,CASSADRANEKLFF,TGTGCCAGCAGCGCAGACAGGGCAAATGAAAAGCTGTTTTTT
-,-,TRBJ1-2,TRBV14,CASSPPGSLNYGYTF,TGTGCCAGCAGCCCACCGGGAAGCCTGAACTATGGCTACACCTTC